These 22 T cell receptor beta chains were sequenced from one sample in a study of cytomegalovirus exposure and HLA in healthy donors. 13 Jbeta primers and 60 Vbeta primers were used for the PCR. Generated by immunoSEQ multiplex PCR, the TCRdb table keeps only in-frame clones and is missing some. The sample has about 130,000 clones, around two thirds seen once; the top ten hold 2.9%. Sequences were obtained from PBMCs. These TCRs come from a human donor in good health.

The chain employs TRBV2 and TRBJ2-5; D is possibly TRBD1 (5 bases). V lost 2 bases and J lost 4, with 14 bases in between. CDR3 length: 15 amino acids. Looked up from germline, CDR1 is SNHLY and CDR2 is FYNNEI. CDR3 residues: CASSEQQGFLETQYF. CDR3 DNA: TGTGCCAGCAGTGAACAGCAGGGCTTCTTAGAGACCCAGTACTTC.

The chain links TRBV13 to TRBJ2-7, with 7 positions matching TRBD2. Trimming at V came to 0 bases and at J to 3 bases, leaving 8 bases not matched to a gene. This CDR3 is 16 amino acids long. Germline CDR1 is PRHDT and CDR2 is FYEKMQ (reference sequence). The CDR3 sequence is CASSLGRGGSNYEQYF. The CDR3 DNA follows: TGTGCCAGCAGCTTAGGCCGGGGCGGGAGTAACTACGAGCAGTACTTC.

The chain carries TRBV19 and TRBJ2-3; 11 positions agree with TRBD1. CDR1 and CDR2 (germline): LNHDA, SQIVND (reference sequence). CDR3 length equals 16 residues. V lost 4 bases and J lost 4; bases outside the gene matches: 7. The CDR3 here is CASSTLGQGGPDTQYF. DNA of the CDR3: TGTGCCAGTAGTACCCTGGGACAGGGGGGGCCAGATACGCAGTATTTT.

V usage is TRBV5-1 and J usage is TRBJ2-1; 14 bases are a match to TRBD2. Germline-derived CDR1 and CDR2 are SGHRS and YFSETQ. The CDR3 consists of 19 residues. The V segment lost 4 bases and the J segment 8 bases; nucleotides outside the gene matches: 17. CDR3 loop: CASSPRLAGGPGLIHEQFF. In DNA form, the CDR3 reads TGCGCCAGCAGCCCGAGACTAGCGGGGGGGCCTGGTCTGATCCATGAGCAGTTCTTC.

A note on this clone: This same CDR3 is encoded by further DNA sequences in the sample. The chain couples TRBV7-3 to TRBJ2-3, with D perhaps TRBD2 (6 bases). Trimming took 5 bases from V and 2 from J, leaving 14 bases between them. Germline V gives CDR1 SGHTA, CDR2 FQGTGA. The CDR3 runs 15 residues. CDR3 coding DNA: TGTGCCAGCAGCCTTGTCGGGGGAAACACAGATACGCAGTATTTT. This encodes CASSLVGGNTDTQYF.

V and J are TRBV28 and TRBJ2-6, with D hard to call. With 2 bases removed from V and 2 bases from J, the gap between germline ends came to 4 bases. Germline V lookup: CDR1 MDHEN, CDR2 SYDVKM. CDR3 length: 14 amino acids. DNA for the CDR3: TGTGCCAGCAGTTTACTAGCTGGGGCCAACGTCCTGACTTTC. As protein: CASSLLAGANVLTF.

The chain joins TRBV27 to TRBJ2-5; 9 nucleotides line up with TRBD1. V shed 6 bases and J 3 bases; nucleotides not matched to a gene: 8. In germline, CDR1 is MNHEY, CDR2 SMNVEV (reference sequence). The CDR3 has 15 amino acids. CDR3 sequence reads: CASRADRGLEETQYF. CDR3 nucleotide sequence: TGTGCCAGCAGGGCGGACAGGGGTTTGGAAGAGACCCAGTACTTC.

The chain couples TRBV7-8 to TRBJ2-5; 10 nucleotides match TRBD2. The V gene's germline CDR1 is SGHVS and CDR2 FQNEAQ. Unmatched junction bases numbered 2, after V lost 5 bases and J lost 5 bases. CDR3 length: 13 amino acids. The CDR3 spells CASSQGLAETQYF. The CDR3 DNA sequence: TGTGCCAGCAGCCAGGGACTAGCGGAGACCCAGTACTTC. Full variable domain (outside the CDR3, taken from reference TRBV7-8 and TRBJ2-5): GAGVSQSPRYKVAKRGQDVALRCDPISGHVSLFWYQQALGQGPEFLTYFQNEAQLDKSGLPSDRFFAERPEGSVSTLKIQRTQQEDSAVYLCASSQGLAETQYFGPGTRLLVL.

The chain recombines TRBV5-4 with TRBJ1-2, with D possibly TRBD1 on 6 matching bases. V was shortened by 5 bases and J by 8 bases, with 16 bases between the two germline ends. The CDR3 sequence is 13 residues long. Looked up from germline, CDR1 is SGHNT and CDR2 is YYREEE (reference sequence). The CDR3 protein is CASSRPTGKGYTF. The CDR3 bases are TGTGCCAGCAGTCGACCCACAGGGAAAGGCTACACCTTC.

This clone occurred once. The chain links TRBV27 to TRBJ1-1; the D is unclear. Germline CDR1 and CDR2: MNHEY and SMNVEV (reference sequence). V lost 3 bases to trimming and J lost 0 bases, with 11 bases between them. CDR3 length: 15 residues. The CDR3 DNA is TGTGCCAGCAGTTTTAACCGACACTTGAACACTGAAGCTTTCTTT. Protein product: CASSFNRHLNTEAFF.

This clone showed up just a few times. The rearrangement uses TRBV27 and TRBJ2-5, with TRBD2 identical over 12 bases. Germline trimming cut 1 base from V and 7 bases from J; bases unmatched to any gene: 16. The CDR3 is 19 residues long. Per the germline V gene, CDR1 is MNHEY and CDR2 is SMNVEV (reference sequence). The CDR3 region has the DNA TGTGCCAGCAGTTTATTACGGACTAGCGGGGCCACGCTTGATGGGACCCAGTACTTC. Translated, it gives CASSLLRTSGATLDGTQYF.

The rearrangement uses TRBV27 and TRBJ2-7; 11 bases fit TRBD1. This CDR3 is built from 15 residues. Per germline, CDR1 MNHEY and CDR2 SMNVEV (reference sequence). The V segment lost 4 bases and the J segment 3 bases; nucleotides outside the gene matches: 5. DNA for the CDR3: TGTGCCAGCAGTTCCCGGACAGGGGGCGTCTACGAGCAGTACTTC. Its protein product is CASSSRTGGVYEQYF.

The chain employs TRBV4-2 and TRBJ1-2, with 12 bases fitting TRBD1. Germline loops: CDR1 LGHNA, CDR2 YNFKEQ. The CDR3 length is 16 residues. V dropped 4 bases and J dropped 8; count of bases not matched to a gene: 11. CDR3 DNA sequence: TGTGCCAGCAGCCCACCCCCGGGACAGGGGGCTTTCGGCTACACCTTC. This sequence encodes CASSPPPGQGAFGYTF.

The rearrangement links TRBV7-2 to TRBJ2-7; D is ambiguous. V lost 5 bases and J 3 bases, leaving 5 bases between the germline ends. The germline V gene has CDR1 SGHTA and CDR2 FQGNSA. This CDR3 is built from 11 residues. The CDR3 sequence is CASSPSYEQYF. CDR3 DNA: TGTGCCAGCAGCCCCAGCTACGAGCAGTACTTC. The full variable domain, rest sourced from reference TRBV7-2 and TRBJ2-7, is GAGVSQSPSNKVTEKGKDVELRCDPISGHTALYWYRQSLGQGLEFLIYFQGNSAPDKSGLPSDRFSAERTGGSVSTLTIQRTQQEDSAVYLCASSPSYEQYFGPGTRLTVT.

The chain uses TRBV5-8 and TRBJ2-1, with 7 bases matching TRBD2. Germline V lookup: CDR1 SGHTS, CDR2 YDEGEE. Trimming removed 0 bases from V and 2 bases from J; junction bases left unmatched: 5. The CDR3 extends over 16 amino acids. The chain's CDR3 is CASSLGALATYNEQFF. DNA of the CDR3: TGTGCCAGCAGCTTGGGGGCACTAGCGACCTACAATGAGCAGTTCTTC. The complete variable domain, with remaining parts taken from reference TRBV5-8 and TRBJ2-1, reads EAGVTQSPTHLIKTRGQQATLRCSPISGHTSVYWYQQALGLGLQFLLWYDEGEERNRGNFPPRFSGRQFPNYSSELNVNALELEDSALYLCASSLGALATYNEQFFGPGTRLTVL.

The rearrangement joins TRBV19 to TRBJ1-2; 8 bases map to TRBD1. The junction had 2 bases not matched to a gene; V was cut back by 3 bases and J by 2 bases. CDR3 size: 14 residues. The germline V gene has CDR1 LNHDA and CDR2 SQIVND (reference sequence). The CDR3: CASSIHRGNYGYTF. The CDR3 DNA follows: TGTGCCAGTAGTATTCACAGGGGGAACTATGGCTACACCTTC.

CDR3 coding DNA: TGTGCCAGCTCACCAAGGGAGTCCCACGAGCAGTACTTC. This gives the protein CASSPRESHEQYF. This chain connects TRBV18 to TRBJ2-7; tentative D call: TRBD2 (5 bases). Trimming shortened V by 2 bases and J by 5 bases, and 10 bases separated the two germline ends. This CDR3 region has 13 residues. Germline CDR1 reads KGHSH; CDR2 reads LQKENI.

V gene TRBV7-2 combines with J gene TRBJ2-3, with 9 bases fitting TRBD2. The CDR3 spans 16 residues. Germline-derived CDR1 and CDR2 are SGHTA and FQGNSA. Unmatched junction bases numbered 8, after V lost 3 bases and J lost 4 bases. CDR3 region: CASSFPSGKSADTQYF. Written as DNA, the CDR3 is TGTGCCAGCAGCTTTCCTAGCGGGAAGTCCGCAGATACGCAGTATTTT.

The chain uses TRBV2 and TRBJ1-4; 9 bases agree with TRBD1. With 0 bases clipped from V and 13 bases from J, the junction kept 6 bases outside the gene matches. The CDR3 covers 14 residues. CDR1 and CDR2 (germline): SNHLY, FYNNEI. In DNA form, the CDR3 reads TGTGCCAGCAGTGAAGCGGGACAGGGAGCAAGACTGTTTTTT. Residues: CASSEAGQGARLFF.

CDR3 DNA sequence: TGTGCCGTCAGGGGCCGGACAGGCCTTGACTCACCCCTCCACTTT. It encodes CAVRGRTGLDSPLHF. This sequence joins TRBV6-1 and TRBJ1-6; 7 nucleotides match TRBD1. Trimming cost V 11 bases and J 10 bases; bases outside gene matches: 17. This CDR3 spans 15 amino acids. The V gene's germline CDR1 is MNHNS and CDR2 SASEGT.

The gene calls are TRBV27 and TRBJ1-3; no clear D. Germline-derived CDR1 and CDR2 are MNHEY and SMNVEV (reference sequence). The germline V and J ends were trimmed by 1 base and 0 bases, with 7 bases remaining between them. The CDR3 has 15 amino acids. Here the CDR3 reads CASSLWRSSGNTIYF. The CDR3 nucleotides are TGTGCCAGCAGTTTATGGCGGAGCTCTGGAAACACCATATATTTT.

Remarks on this clone: Other DNA sequences in this specimen translate into the identical CDR3. The chain links TRBV28 to TRBJ1-5; TRBD1 is a possible D gene (6 bases). The CDR3 has 14 amino acids. Trimming took 6 bases from V and 6 from J, leaving 15 bases between them. Looked up from germline, CDR1 is MDHEN and CDR2 is SYDVKM. The CDR3 DNA is TGTGCCAGCAGCATAGGGAGGGGGGGTCAGCCCCAGCATTTT. The encoded protein is CASSIGRGGQPQHF.